This entry features one TCR beta chain sequence. Its antigen is not yet known. Base quality data are lacking; no much larger clone is found one base away. The CDR3 covers 21 residues, taking in both the cysteine and the phenylalanine. Only CDR3 DNA remains: 63 bases, in frame from the first base. CDR1 SGHVS and CDR2 FNYEAQ are derived from the germline V gene. Trimming leaves V shorter by 1 base and J shorter by 1 base, with the junction holding 13 bases beyond the gene matches. This entry belongs to a study of OX40 agonist ivuxolimab in advanced cancers. A note on the overall study: Ivuxolimab was a fully human IgG2 agonistic monoclonal antibody targeting the costimulatory receptor OX40 (CD134). Intravenous ivuxolimab was administered to patients every 2 weeks at six dose levels: 0.01, 0.1, 0.3, 1.5, 3 and 10 mg/kg. Of the approximately 54 dose-escalation patients, hepatocellular carcinoma was present in some 19, melanoma in approximately 15, renal cell carcinoma in 9 and head and neck cancer in 9. In the dose-escalation cohort, more than 75% of patients were male, and the mean age was approximately 64 years, with a range of about 23 to 85. Prior anti-PD-1, anti-PD-L1 or anti-CTLA-4 therapy was permitted, and approximately 40% of dose-escalation patients had received checkpoint inhibitors. Three dose-escalation patients achieved partial responses, one with hepatocellular carcinoma and two with cutaneous melanoma. Peripheral TCRbeta sequencing was intended to test whether TCR sequence diversity was altered and clonal T-cell expansion was caused by ivuxolimab. The paper covers the monotherapy dose-escalation part of the phase I ivuxolimab trial, which included N of about 50 patients.

To sequence the TCRbeta CDR3 region, genomic DNA was isolated from the sorted cells. The immunoSEQ Assay was used to sequence the TCRbeta CDR3 regions. TCRdb mirrors the immuneACCESS table, restricted to in-frame sequences. Some clones are absent from its copies; in checked studies, under half trace to an unresolved V gene, and the reason for the others is unknown. The sample includes about 94,000 clones, with about nine tenths observed a single time. The ten most abundant clones make up about 0.29% of the sample. The paper as a whole reports these results and caveats: The antigen specificity of the peripheral T cells that underwent clonal expansion was not determined. Clonal expansion of both CD4+ and CD8+ blood T cells was observed from baseline to week 6 at doses 0.1 to 3.0 mg/kg. Low levels of normalized T-cell clonal expansion were also seen in some patients who did not respond. Partial responders in the 0.1-3.0 mg/kg groups had among the lowest normalized peripheral clonal expansion, especially among CD8+ T cells. After ivuxolimab, CD8+ T cells had more expanded clones than CD4+ T cells on average.

Patients with a history of autoimmune disease or receiving systemic immunosuppression were excluded from the trial. Peripheral blood for TCR sequencing was collected from all dose cohorts at baseline, on cycle 4 day 1, and on cycle 7 day 1. The samples were drawn from a first-in-human, open-label, multicenter phase I dose-escalation trial of ivuxolimab. Adults with locally advanced or metastatic melanoma, renal cell, hepatocellular, or head and neck squamous cell carcinoma were enrolled in the trial. Before TCR sequencing, CD4+ T cells and CD8+ T cells from peripheral blood were sorted into separate populations.

This sequence uses TRBV7-6 and TRBJ2-1, and TRBD2 matches 13 of the central bases. The sample here was CD4+ or CD8+ T cells sorted from blood, taken in a trial of the OX40 agonist ivuxolimab. The clonotype comes from an adult with an advanced solid tumor such as melanoma, head and neck, liver or kidney cancer. The DNA sequence follows: TGTGCCAGCAGCTTAGATACTTCCGGGACTAGCGGGGTGCGGTCCTACAATGAGCAGTTCTTC. The encoded protein is CASSLDTSGTSGVRSYNEQFF.